The 7 T cell receptor beta chains below were found in one sample sequenced in a study of cytomegalovirus exposure and HLA in healthy donors. Primers included in the PCR were 60 Vbeta and 13 Jbeta primers. The assay was immunoSEQ multiplex PCR, and TCRdb's table has in-frame clones only and misses some. The sample yields approximately 150,000 clones, 81% seen once. Sample: PBMCs. The receptors stem from a woman aged 45-60 years in good health and CMV-seronegative.

The rearrangement uses TRBV7-2 and TRBJ2-2, with 8 bases that match TRBD2. Looked up from germline, CDR1 is SGHTA and CDR2 is FQGNSA. After removal of 5 bases from V and 7 bases from J, the junction contained 12 bases not matched to a gene. The CDR3 totals 16 residues. Here the CDR3 reads CASSRAGGRQGGELFF. In nucleotides, the CDR3 is TGTGCCAGCAGCCGGGCGGGCGGGAGGCAGGGCGGGGAGCTGTTTTTT.

V usage is TRBV10-2 and J usage is TRBJ2-3; 9 positions agree with TRBD1. The germline CDR1 and CDR2 sequences are WSHSY and SAAADI. The length of the CDR3 is 14 residues. The V and J ends lost 8 bases and 1 base, in that order; junction bases with no gene match: 4. The CDR3 is CASLRTGGTDTQYF. In nucleotides, the CDR3 is TGCGCCAGCCTTAGGACAGGGGGCACAGATACGCAGTATTTT.

The chain combines TRBV7-7 with TRBJ2-2; 11 bases map to TRBD2. The V and J ends lost 5 bases and 1 base, in that order; junction bases with no gene match: 3. The CDR3 loop spans 16 amino acids. Germline CDR1 and CDR2: SSHAT and FNYEAQ (reference sequence). CDR3 nucleotide sequence: TGTGCCAGCAGCGTCACTAGCGGGGGGAACACCGGGGAGCTGTTTTTT. As protein: CASSVTSGGNTGELFF. Looking up the rest from reference TRBV7-7 and TRBJ2-2 gives the full variable domain: GAGVSQSPRYKVTKRGQDVTLRCDPISSHATLYWYQQALGQGPEFLTYFNYEAQPDKSGLPSDRFSAERPEGSISTLTIQRTEQRDSAMYRCASSVTSGGNTGELFFGEGSRLTVL.

J is TRBJ2-5 and V is TRBV5-4; 7 nucleotides match TRBD2. V gave up 2 bases and J gave up 2 bases; unmatched junction bases: 3. The germline gives CDR1 SGHNT, CDR2 YYREEE (reference sequence). The CDR3 runs to 14 residues. CDR3 DNA: TGTGCCAGCAGCTTCGGACTAGGACAAGAGACCCAGTACTTC. This translates into CASSFGLGQETQYF.

V and J are TRBV11-1 and TRBJ2-3, with TRBD2 matching 14 bases. Trimming removed 5 bases from V and 6 bases from J; junction bases left unmatched: 7. The CDR3 loop spans 16 amino acids. Germline CDR1 is SGHAT and CDR2 is FQDESV (reference sequence). Here the CDR3 DNA reads TGTGCCAGCAGCCGGACTAGCGGGGGGATGGGCGATACGCAGTATTTT. Its protein is CASSRTSGGMGDTQYF.

The genes are TRBV7-2 and TRBJ1-2, with unresolved D. V lost 0 bases to trimming and J lost 10 bases, with 12 bases between them. The CDR3 totals 13 residues. Per the germline V gene, CDR1 is SGHTA and CDR2 is FQGNSA. CDR3 region: CASSLATQADYTF. DNA of the CDR3: TGTGCCAGCAGCTTAGCTACCCAGGCCGACTACACCTTC.

This chain connects TRBV2 to TRBJ2-5; 8 bases map to TRBD1. V dropped 7 bases and J dropped 3; count of bases not matched to a gene: 4. The CDR3 is 13 amino acids. Germline V gene data show CDR1 as SNHLY and CDR2 as FYNNEI. CDR3 in amino acids: CASMGQEEETQYF. The CDR3 nucleotides are TGTGCCAGCATGGGACAGGAGGAAGAGACCCAGTACTTC.